This T cell receptor (beta chain) was recovered during a study of vaccination and CD4 T cells after COVID-19. About the study: Overlapping spike peptides from SARS-CoV-2, HCoV-NL63, HCoV-OC43 and HCoV-229E served to stimulate the cells. Study-wide results and caveats: Median SARS-CoV-2-reactive clonotype numbers went from approximately 21 to 38; this increase was not significant. Researchers report that a median about 89% of reactive clones in convalescent patients surfaced only post-vaccination.

The CDR3 runs 13 residues. CDR1 is DFQATT, CDR2 SNEGSKA, per germline (reference sequence). Trimming cost V 3 bases and J 9 bases, with 16 bases left between them. This clonotype has only one observation. Its antigen is not identified. With the Oncomine TCR Beta short-read assay, DNA from cultured CD4+ T cells was sequenced. Using the QIAamp micro DNA kit, genomic DNA was extracted from the CD4+ T cells that had been cultured. MiXCR was run by TCRdb on the PCR reads, yielding one entry per CDR3 protein. The sample lists approximately 19,000 distinct CDR3 sequences; around three fifths were seen once. Treatment meaning: approximately nine-day PBMC culture with coronavirus spike peptide pools or control peptides (ViraFEST assay).

The sample consisted of CD4+ T cells from blood, cultured in vitro. The clonotype was recovered from a human donor who had recovered from COVID-19. The rearrangement joins TRBV20-1 to TRBJ2-3, with a tentative D call TRBD1 (5 bases). This CDR3 reads CSASVRGQDTQYF. Written as DNA, the CDR3 is TGCAGTGCTAGCGTTAGGGGTCAAGACACGCAGTATTTT.